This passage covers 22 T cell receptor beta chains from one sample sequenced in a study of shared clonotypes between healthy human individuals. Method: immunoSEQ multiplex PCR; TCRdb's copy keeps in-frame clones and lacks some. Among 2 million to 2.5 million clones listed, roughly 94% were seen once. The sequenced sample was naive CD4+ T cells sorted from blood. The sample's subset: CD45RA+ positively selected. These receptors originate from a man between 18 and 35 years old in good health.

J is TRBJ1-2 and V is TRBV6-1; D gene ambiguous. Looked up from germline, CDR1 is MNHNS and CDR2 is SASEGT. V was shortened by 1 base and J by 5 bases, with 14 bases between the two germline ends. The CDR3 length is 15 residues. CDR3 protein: CASSEGWGTGYGYTF. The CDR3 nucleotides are TGTGCCAGCAGTGAAGGGTGGGGTACGGGTTATGGCTACACCTTC.

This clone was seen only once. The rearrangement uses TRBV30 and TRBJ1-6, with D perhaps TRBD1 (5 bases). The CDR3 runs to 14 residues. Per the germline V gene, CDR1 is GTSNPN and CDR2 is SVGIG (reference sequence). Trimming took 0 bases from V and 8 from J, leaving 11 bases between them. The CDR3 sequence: CAWSVRGFDSPLHF. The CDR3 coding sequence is TGTGCCTGGAGTGTAAGGGGCTTTGATTCACCCCTCCACTTT. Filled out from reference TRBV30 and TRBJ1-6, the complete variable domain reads SQTIHQWPATLVQPVGSPLSLECTVEGTSNPNLYWYRQAAGRGLQLLFYSVGIGQISSEVPQNLSASRPQDRQFILSSKKLLLSDSGFYLCAWSVRGFDSPLHFGNGTRLTVT.

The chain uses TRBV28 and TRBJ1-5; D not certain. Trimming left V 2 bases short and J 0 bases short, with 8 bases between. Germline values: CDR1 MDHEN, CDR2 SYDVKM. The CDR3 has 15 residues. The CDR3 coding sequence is TGTGCCAGCAGTTTAATGGACTATAGCAATCAGCCCCAGCATTTT. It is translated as CASSLMDYSNQPQHF.

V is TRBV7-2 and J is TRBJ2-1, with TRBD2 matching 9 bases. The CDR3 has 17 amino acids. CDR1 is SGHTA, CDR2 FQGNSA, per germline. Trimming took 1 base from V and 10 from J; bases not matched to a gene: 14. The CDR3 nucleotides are TGTGCCAGCAGCTTAGGGGCCCTGAGCGGGGGGCCAAGAGAGCAGTTCTTC. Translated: CASSLGALSGGPREQFF. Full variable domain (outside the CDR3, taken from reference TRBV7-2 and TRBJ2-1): GAGVSQSPSNKVTEKGKDVELRCDPISGHTALYWYRQSLGQGLEFLIYFQGNSAPDKSGLPSDRFSAERTGGSVSTLTIQRTQQEDSAVYLCASSLGALSGGPREQFFGPGTRLTVL.

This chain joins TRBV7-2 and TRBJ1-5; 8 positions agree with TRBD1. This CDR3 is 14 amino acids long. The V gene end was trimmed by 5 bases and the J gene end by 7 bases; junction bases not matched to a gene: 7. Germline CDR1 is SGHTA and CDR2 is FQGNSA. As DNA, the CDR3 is TGTGCCAGCAGCCCCGACAGGGGCCGGCAGCCCCAGCATTTT. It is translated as CASSPDRGRQPQHF.

CDR3 residues: CASIGVFTYNEQFF. In DNA form, the CDR3 reads TGTGCCAGCATTGGGGTGTTCACCTACAATGAGCAGTTCTTC. The rearrangement joins TRBV11-2 to TRBJ2-1; no clear D gene. Germline CDR1 reads SGHAT; CDR2 reads FQNNGV. The V gene lost 7 bases and the J gene lost 2 bases, with 12 bases spanning the gap. This CDR3 contains 14 residues.

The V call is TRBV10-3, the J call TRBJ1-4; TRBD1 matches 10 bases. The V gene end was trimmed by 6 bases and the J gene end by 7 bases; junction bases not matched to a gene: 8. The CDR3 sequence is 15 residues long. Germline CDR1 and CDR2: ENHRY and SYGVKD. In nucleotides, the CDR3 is TGTGCCATCAGGCGAGGAGGACAGGGGGGTGAAAAACTGTTTTTT. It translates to CAIRRGGQGGEKLFF.

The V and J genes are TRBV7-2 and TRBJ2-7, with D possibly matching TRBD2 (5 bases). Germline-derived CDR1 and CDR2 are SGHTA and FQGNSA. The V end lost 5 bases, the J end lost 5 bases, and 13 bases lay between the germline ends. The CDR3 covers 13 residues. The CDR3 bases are TGTGCCAGCAGCACCTTACTAGTCCACGAGCAGTACTTC. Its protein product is CASSTLLVHEQYF.

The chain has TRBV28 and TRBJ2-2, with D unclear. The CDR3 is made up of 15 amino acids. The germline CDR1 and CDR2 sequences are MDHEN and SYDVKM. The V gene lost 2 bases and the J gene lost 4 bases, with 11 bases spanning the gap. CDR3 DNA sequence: TGTGCCAGCAGTTTAGGGTTCAATCCCACCGGGGAGCTGTTTTTT. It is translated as CASSLGFNPTGELFF.

The CDR3 DNA is TGTGCCAGCAGTCAGCTCGGGACAGGGTCGCACGAGCAGTACTTC. Protein: CASSQLGTGSHEQYF. This rearrangement joins TRBV6-5 to TRBJ2-7; TRBD1 agrees at 9 bases. V was pared by 5 bases and J by 5 bases, with 10 bases of the junction left unmatched. There are 15 residues in the CDR3. CDR1 and CDR2 (germline): MNHEY, SVGAGI.

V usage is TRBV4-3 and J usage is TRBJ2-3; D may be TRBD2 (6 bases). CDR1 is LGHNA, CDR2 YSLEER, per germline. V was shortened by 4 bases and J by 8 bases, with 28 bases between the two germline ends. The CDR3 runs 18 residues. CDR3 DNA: TGCGCCAGCAGCCCAACGTACCAAATAGGTGCGGGACGCCGTACGCAGTATTTT. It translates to CASSPTYQIGAGRRTQYF.

Written as DNA, the CDR3 is TGTGCCAGCAGCCAAATTCCGGGGGCTGGCTACACCTTC. Residues: CASSQIPGAGYTF. The V gene is TRBV14, the J gene TRBJ1-2, with D perhaps TRBD1 (6 bases). Between the trimmed V and J ends, which lost 2 bases and 7 bases, there was a span of 11 bases. CDR1 SGHDN and CDR2 FVKESK come from the germline V gene. The CDR3 spans 13 residues.

The CDR3 coding sequence is TGTGCCAGCAGCTTAGTTGGGCTTGGCAATCAGCCCCAGCATTTT. Protein product: CASSLVGLGNQPQHF. The V gene is TRBV7-2, the J gene TRBJ1-5; D gene unclear. The CDR3 sequence is 15 residues long. The V end was cut by 1 base, the J end by 2 bases, with 9 bases between. Germline-derived CDR1 and CDR2 are SGHTA and FQGNSA.

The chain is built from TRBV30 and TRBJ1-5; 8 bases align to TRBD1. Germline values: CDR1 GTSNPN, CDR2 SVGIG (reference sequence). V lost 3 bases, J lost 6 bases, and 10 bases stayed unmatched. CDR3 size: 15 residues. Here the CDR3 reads CAWRGGQGAGQPQHF. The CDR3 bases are TGTGCCTGGAGAGGGGGGCAGGGGGCTGGTCAGCCCCAGCATTTT.

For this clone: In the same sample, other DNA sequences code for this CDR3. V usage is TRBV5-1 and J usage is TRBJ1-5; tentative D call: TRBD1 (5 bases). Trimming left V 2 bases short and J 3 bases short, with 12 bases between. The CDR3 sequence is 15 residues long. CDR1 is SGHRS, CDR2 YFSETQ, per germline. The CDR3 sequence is CASSLAGGDNQPQHF. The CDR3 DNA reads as TGCGCCAGCAGCTTAGCGGGGGGTGACAATCAGCCCCAGCATTTT.

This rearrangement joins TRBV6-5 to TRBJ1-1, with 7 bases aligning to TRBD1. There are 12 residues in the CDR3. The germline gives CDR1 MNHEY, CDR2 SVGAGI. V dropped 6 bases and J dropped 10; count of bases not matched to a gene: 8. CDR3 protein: CASSRKQGRAFF. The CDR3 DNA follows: TGTGCCAGCAGCCGCAAACAGGGGCGAGCTTTCTTT.

CDR3 residues: CASSVDSNHSPLHF. The CDR3 nucleotides read TGTGCCAGCAGCGTGGACAGCAACCATTCACCCCTCCACTTT. This chain links TRBV9 with TRBJ1-6; possibly TRBD1 for D (6 bases). The CDR3 length is 14 residues. V lost 2 bases and J 8 bases, leaving 11 bases between the germline ends. The germline V gene encodes CDR1 SGDLS and CDR2 YYNGEE.

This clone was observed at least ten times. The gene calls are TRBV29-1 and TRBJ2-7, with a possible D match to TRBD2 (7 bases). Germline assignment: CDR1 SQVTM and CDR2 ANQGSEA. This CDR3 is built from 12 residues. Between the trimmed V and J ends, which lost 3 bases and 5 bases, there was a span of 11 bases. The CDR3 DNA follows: TGCAGCGTTGACAGGGGAGGGGACGAGCAGTACTTC. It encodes CSVDRGGDEQYF.

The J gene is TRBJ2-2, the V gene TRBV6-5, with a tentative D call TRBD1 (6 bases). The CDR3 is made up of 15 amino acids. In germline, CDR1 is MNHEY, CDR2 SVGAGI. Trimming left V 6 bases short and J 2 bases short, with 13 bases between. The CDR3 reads CASREPRGNTGELFF. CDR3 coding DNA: TGTGCCAGCAGGGAACCCAGGGGTAACACCGGGGAGCTGTTTTTT.

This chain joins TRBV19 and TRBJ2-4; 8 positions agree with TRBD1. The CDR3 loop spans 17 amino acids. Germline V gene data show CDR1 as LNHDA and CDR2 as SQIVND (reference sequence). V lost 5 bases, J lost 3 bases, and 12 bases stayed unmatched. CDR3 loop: CASSVHRDRINKNIQYF. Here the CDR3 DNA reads TGTGCCAGTAGTGTCCACCGGGACAGGATAAACAAAAACATTCAGTACTTC.

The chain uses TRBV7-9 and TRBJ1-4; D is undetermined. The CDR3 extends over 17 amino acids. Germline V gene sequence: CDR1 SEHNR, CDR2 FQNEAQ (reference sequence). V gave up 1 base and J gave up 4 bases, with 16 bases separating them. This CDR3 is CASSLDGRPTYNEKLFF. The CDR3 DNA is TGTGCCAGCAGCTTAGATGGTCGCCCAACTTATAATGAAAAACTGTTTTTT.

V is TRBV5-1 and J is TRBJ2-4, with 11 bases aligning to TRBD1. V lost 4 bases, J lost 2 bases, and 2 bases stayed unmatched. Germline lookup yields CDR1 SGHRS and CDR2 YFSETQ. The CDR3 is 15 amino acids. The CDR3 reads CASSGQGASKNIQYF. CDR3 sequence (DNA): TGCGCCAGCAGCGGACAGGGGGCGTCCAAAAACATTCAGTACTTC. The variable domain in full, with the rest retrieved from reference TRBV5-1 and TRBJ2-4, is KAGVTQTPRYLIKTRGQQVTLSCSPISGHRSVSWYQQTPGQGLQFLFEYFSETQRNKGNFPGRFSGRQFSNSRSEMNVSTLELGDSALYLCASSGQGASKNIQYFGAGTRLSVL.